Detailed here is one T cell receptor (beta chain). The target antigen is unknown. TCRdb's table, derived via immunoSEQ multiplex PCR, lists solely in-frame clones and lacks some. In the table there are about 82,000 clones, roughly 84% of which are singletons. These data belong to a study of OX40 agonist ivuxolimab in advanced cancers. Study at large: At 65% to 85% male, the cohort had a mean age of 60 years, ranging from roughly 20 to 90. Study observations and caveats: It was not determined which antigens were specifically recognized by the peripheral T cells that had undergone clonal expansion. Averaging showed that CD8+ T cells had more expanded clones than CD4+ did.

This sample comprised CD4+ or CD8+ T cells sorted from blood, obtained in a trial of the OX40 agonist ivuxolimab. This receptor was taken from an adult with an advanced solid tumor such as melanoma, head and neck, liver or kidney cancer.

This CDR3 is CASSQDASGSGTSSGNTIYF. The CDR3 coding sequence is TGTGCCAGCAGCCAAGATGCGTCGGGGAGCGGGACCAGCTCTGGAAACACCATATATTTT. The V and J genes are TRBV4-2 and TRBJ1-3; TRBD1 might be the D (5 bases). Trimming pared 0 bases from V and 0 bases from J, leaving 21 bases between. This CDR3 contains 20 residues. Germline-derived CDR1 and CDR2 are LGHNA and YNFKEQ.